One sample yielded the 23 T cell receptor beta chains listed below, sequenced in a study of blood T cell repertoires in COVID-19. TCRdb's table, derived via immunoSEQ multiplex PCR, lists solely in-frame clones and lacks some. The sample holds some 38,000 clones, approximately 80% seen once. Sequencing was done on a sample of peripheral blood. These receptors were taken from a man between 70 and 80 years old with acute or convalescent COVID-19.

J is TRBJ2-7 and V is TRBV15, with D possibly being TRBD2 (6 bases). This CDR3 region has 13 residues. V lost 2 bases to trimming and J lost 3 bases, with 8 bases between them. Germline loops: CDR1 LNHNV, CDR2 YYDKDF (reference sequence). In DNA form, the CDR3 reads TGTGCCACCAGCAGACGGGACTTCTACGAGCAGTACTTC. Translation gives CATSRRDFYEQYF.

V is TRBV7-9 and J is TRBJ2-7; a possible D gene is TRBD2 (5 bases). Germline V gene sequence: CDR1 SEHNR, CDR2 FQNEAQ (reference sequence). V shed 0 bases and J shed 9 bases, with 21 bases lying between them. CDR3 size: 16 residues. CDR3 nucleotide sequence: TGTGCCAGCAGCTTAGCGGGCGGAGGCAGATCCGCCGGGCAGTACTTC. The encoded protein is CASSLAGGGRSAGQYF.

The V and J genes are TRBV29-1 and TRBJ2-7, with 12 bases matching TRBD2. Per germline, CDR1 SQVTM and CDR2 ANQGSEA. Unmatched junction bases numbered 10, after V lost 6 bases and J lost 7 bases. The CDR3 sequence is 14 residues long. The CDR3 loop reads CSVQLTSGRGEQYF. The CDR3 region has the DNA TGCAGCGTCCAATTGACTAGCGGGAGAGGGGAGCAGTACTTC.

V and J are TRBV3-1 (or the pseudogene TRBV3-2) and TRBJ1-2, with TRBD1 identical over 7 bases. The ends lost 4 bases at V and 5 bases at J; junction bases unmatched: 7. CDR3 size: 14 residues. Germline CDR1 reads LGHDT; CDR2 reads YNNKEL (reference sequence). The CDR3 sequence is CASSPSTGFYGYTF. CDR3 bases: TGTGCCAGCAGCCCGTCGACAGGGTTTTATGGCTACACCTTC.

The genes are TRBV5-1 and TRBJ1-4, with TRBD1 matching 8 bases. The CDR3 sequence is 17 residues long. V shed 0 bases, J shed 5 bases, and the junction held 9 bases outside the gene matches. Germline loops: CDR1 SGHRS, CDR2 YFSETQ. CDR3 DNA: TGCGCCAGCAGCTTGGAGTCAGGGGGCGCATCGAATGAAAAACTGTTTTTT. The encoded protein is CASSLESGGASNEKLFF. Using reference TRBV5-1 and TRBJ1-4 for the parts outside the CDR3, the full variable domain is KAGVTQTPRYLIKTRGQQVTLSCSPISGHRSVSWYQQTPGQGLQFLFEYFSETQRNKGNFPGRFSGRQFSNSRSEMNVSTLELGDSALYLCASSLESGGASNEKLFFGSGTQLSVL.

The V and J genes are TRBV29-1 and TRBJ1-2, with 9 bases lining up with TRBD1. CDR1 and CDR2 from the germline V gene are SQVTM and ANQGSEA. The junction had 5 bases not matched to a gene; V was cut back by 6 bases and J by 3 bases. The CDR3 runs to 13 residues. Here the CDR3 reads CSVTQGADYGYTF. The CDR3 DNA reads as TGCAGCGTGACACAGGGGGCCGACTATGGCTACACCTTC.

The V and J genes are TRBV4-3 and TRBJ1-4; no reliable D call. CDR1 and CDR2 (germline): LGHNA, YSLEER. CDR3 size: 15 residues. Deletions cut 0 bases from V and 8 bases from J, with 13 bases between. In DNA, the CDR3 is TGCGCCAGCAGCCAAGATTGGGGAGAGGAGGAAAAACTGTTTTTT. Translating gives CASSQDWGEEEKLFF.

The chain recombines TRBV19 with TRBJ2-3; tentative D call: TRBD1 (6 bases). The V end lost 5 bases, the J end lost 6 bases, and 21 bases lay between the germline ends. Germline V gene sequence: CDR1 LNHDA, CDR2 SQIVND (reference sequence). The CDR3 covers 16 residues. CDR3 sequence reads: CASSSQGELRGDTQYF. CDR3 DNA: TGTGCCAGTAGTTCTCAGGGAGAACTAAGGGGGGATACGCAGTATTTT.

The chain is built from TRBV5-1 and TRBJ1-1, with 8 bases that match TRBD1. Germline V gene sequence: CDR1 SGHRS, CDR2 YFSETQ. There are 14 residues in the CDR3. Losses at the gene ends were 4 bases for V and 0 bases for J; bases not matched to a gene: 2. CDR3 loop: CASSAGQVNTEAFF. CDR3 nucleotides: TGCGCCAGCAGCGCGGGACAGGTGAACACTGAAGCTTTCTTT.

The CDR3 DNA reads as TGTGCCAGTATCCCACGGACAAGTGTGAACTCTGGAAACACCATATATTTT. Its protein product is CASIPRTSVNSGNTIYF. V is TRBV19 and J is TRBJ1-3; maybe TRBD1 (5 bases). Germline V gene data show CDR1 as LNHDA and CDR2 as SQIVND (reference sequence). This CDR3 has 17 residues. V shed 7 bases and J shed 0 bases, with 19 bases lying between them.

The chain combines TRBV15 with TRBJ2-7; D might be TRBD2 (5 bases). This CDR3 has 16 amino acids. Trimming took 1 base from V and 3 from J, leaving 16 bases between them. Germline values: CDR1 LNHNV, CDR2 YYDKDF (reference sequence). CDR3 loop: CATSRGWTGAFYEQYF. CDR3 sequence (DNA): TGTGCCACCAGCAGAGGTTGGACTGGTGCATTCTACGAGCAGTACTTC.

The chain carries TRBV19 and TRBJ2-3; D unclear. Trimming took 1 base from V and 2 from J, leaving 10 bases between them. CDR1 LNHDA and CDR2 SQIVND come from the germline V gene (reference sequence). The CDR3 consists of 15 residues. CDR3 nucleotides: TGTGCCAGTAGTATAGTCGGCAGGCTCACAGATACGCAGTATTTT. It translates to CASSIVGRLTDTQYF.

This chain connects TRBV5-1 to TRBJ2-1; a possible D gene is TRBD2 (6 bases). The V gene lost 2 bases and the J gene lost 4 bases, with 13 bases spanning the gap. The length of the CDR3 is 15 residues. Germline V gives CDR1 SGHRS, CDR2 YFSETQ. CDR3 sequence (DNA): TGCGCCAGCAGCTTACGGGAGAGCCTTTACAATGAGCAGTTCTTC. It specifies CASSLRESLYNEQFF.

This clone was seen only a few times. The junction and the germline gene differ at one end; a read error may be behind it. The V and J genes are TRBV29-1 and TRBJ1-1; D not resolved. Germline V gene data show CDR1 as SQVTM and CDR2 as ANQGSEA. The CDR3 loop spans 11 amino acids. The CDR3 DNA is TGTTCATTTATCGGGAACACTGAAGCTTTCTTT. It specifies CSFIGNTEAFF.

The chain recombines TRBV6-6 with TRBJ1-2; a weak D match, TRBD1 (6 bases). The CDR3 is made up of 12 amino acids. The germline V gene has CDR1 MNHNY and CDR2 SVGAGI (reference sequence). DNA for the CDR3: TGTGGAGGGGGGGAACCTAACTATGGCTACACCTTC. Its protein product is CGGGEPNYGYTF.

This rearrangement joins TRBV7-2 to TRBJ2-7; 9 bases align to TRBD1. The CDR3 is made up of 16 amino acids. V lost 5 bases and J lost 0; bases outside the gene matches: 8. Germline CDR1 and CDR2: SGHTA and FQGNSA. CDR3 residues: CASSEAGTGLSYEQYF. CDR3 in DNA: TGTGCCAGCAGCGAAGCGGGGACAGGGCTCTCCTACGAGCAGTACTTC.

This chain uses TRBV29-1 with TRBJ2-2; D remains unclear. V lost 3 bases to trimming and J lost 1 base, with 6 bases between them. CDR1 SQVTM and CDR2 ANQGSEA come from the germline V gene. The CDR3 spans 13 residues. CDR3 protein: CSVDRLNTGELFF. Here the CDR3 DNA reads TGCAGCGTTGACAGACTGAACACCGGGGAGCTGTTTTTT.

The chain joins TRBV4-3 to TRBJ1-1, with a tentative D call TRBD1 (5 bases). Per germline, CDR1 LGHNA and CDR2 YSLEER. This CDR3 comprises 13 residues. V lost 0 bases to trimming and J lost 8 bases, with 10 bases between them. This CDR3 reads CASSQDRGREAFF. The CDR3 nucleotides are TGCGCCAGCAGCCAAGATAGGGGTAGAGAAGCTTTCTTT.

This clone was detected once. This chain links TRBV10-3 with TRBJ2-7, with TRBD1 as a possible D gene (5 bases). This CDR3 contains 12 residues. Looked up from germline, CDR1 is ENHRY and CDR2 is SYGVKD. Trimming pared 4 bases from V and 1 base from J, leaving 5 bases between. CDR3 sequence: CAISGQSYEQYF. CDR3 DNA: TGTGCCATCAGTGGACAGTCCTACGAGCAGTACTTC.

This chain connects TRBV6-5 to TRBJ2-5, with 9 bases that match TRBD2. J lost 6 bases, V lost 2 bases, and 7 bases had no gene match. Germline V gives CDR1 MNHEY, CDR2 SVGAGI. The length of the CDR3 is 15 residues. The CDR3 DNA follows: TGTGCCAGCAGTTACGGCGGGGGGGCCTCACAGACCCAGTACTTC. This codes for CASSYGGGASQTQYF.

V and J are TRBV20-1 and TRBJ1-1; possibly TRBD1 for D (5 bases). The V and J ends lost 3 bases and 1 base respectively, with 18 bases between them. This CDR3 is 16 amino acids long. The germline V gene has CDR1 DFQATT and CDR2 SNEGSKA (reference sequence). CDR3 amino acids: CSASHPTGGRNTEAFF. The CDR3 DNA reads TGCAGTGCTAGTCATCCTACAGGCGGGAGGAACACTGAAGCTTTCTTT.

DNA for the CDR3: TGCGCCAGCAGTGAGACCCAGGGACTGACCACGTACGAGCAGTACTTC. It codes for CASSETQGLTTYEQYF. The V and J genes are TRBV10-2 and TRBJ2-7, with a possible D match to TRBD2 (6 bases). The CDR3 has 16 residues. Trimming took off 2 bases at V and 4 bases at J, with 18 bases between the two ends. Germline CDR1 and CDR2: WSHSY and SAAADI.

The chain's CDR3 is CASSLRSGGSYNEQFF. The CDR3, as DNA: TGTGCCAGCAGCTTAAGAAGCGGGGGGTCCTACAATGAGCAGTTCTTC. This chain joins TRBV7-2 and TRBJ2-1, with TRBD2 matching 9 bases. V trimming: 2 bases; J trimming: 1 base; junction bases outside the gene matches: 3. Germline assignment: CDR1 SGHTA and CDR2 FQGNSA. This CDR3 spans 16 amino acids.